The 10 T cell receptor beta chains below were found in one sample sequenced in a study of OX40 agonist ivuxolimab in advanced cancers. Method: immunoSEQ multiplex PCR; TCRdb's copy keeps in-frame clones and lacks some. The sample lists about 110,000 clones; over 75% were seen once. The material was CD4+ or CD8+ T cells sorted from blood, obtained in a trial of the OX40 agonist ivuxolimab. The receptors stem from an adult with an advanced solid tumor such as melanoma, head and neck, liver or kidney cancer.

The V call is TRBV9, the J call TRBJ2-3; D is unresolved. The germline V gene has CDR1 SGDLS and CDR2 YYNGEE. The CDR3 is 11 residues long. V shed 2 bases and J shed 5 bases, with 3 bases lying between them. The CDR3 bases are TGTGCCAGCAGCGTGGGAGATACGCAGTATTTT. Encoded protein: CASSVGDTQYF.

This clone was picked up one time. The rearrangement uses TRBV9 and TRBJ2-5, with TRBD1 matching 9 bases. V trimming: 4 bases; J trimming: 5 bases; junction bases outside the gene matches: 9. The length of the CDR3 is 15 residues. CDR1 SGDLS and CDR2 YYNGEE come from the germline V gene. This CDR3 reads CASSPRDREGETQYF. The CDR3 DNA follows: TGTGCCAGCAGCCCCCGGGACAGGGAAGGGGAGACCCAGTACTTC. Complete variable domain (other parts from reference TRBV9 and TRBJ2-5): DSGVTQTPKHLITATGQRVTLRCSPRSGDLSVYWYQQSLDQGLQFLIQYYNGEERAKGNILERFSAQQFPDLHSELNLSSLELGDSALYFCASSPRDREGETQYFGPGTRLLVL.

CDR3 loop: CASSPSGRNTEAFF. CDR3 in DNA: TGTGCCAGCAGCCCCTCAGGGAGGAACACTGAAGCTTTCTTT. The J gene is TRBJ1-1, the V gene TRBV6-5, with a possible D match to TRBD1 (5 bases). The CDR3 length is 14 residues. V gave up 6 bases and J gave up 1 base, with 12 bases separating them. CDR1 is MNHEY and CDR2 is SVGAGI in the germline V gene.

This clone was observed a single time. The chain links TRBV30 to TRBJ2-3; maybe TRBD1 (5 bases). With 7 bases removed from V and 0 bases from J, the gap between germline ends came to 8 bases. This CDR3 spans 12 amino acids. CDR1 is GTSNPN and CDR2 is SVGIG in the germline V gene (reference sequence). CDR3 sequence reads: CAYRLSTDTQYF. The CDR3 DNA sequence: TGTGCCTACAGGTTGAGCACAGATACGCAGTATTTT.

The chain couples TRBV6-1 to TRBJ2-7, with D unresolved. Germline CDR1 is MNHNS and CDR2 is SASEGT. Trimming shortened V by 2 bases and J by 3 bases, and 8 bases separated the two germline ends. The CDR3 has 13 residues. This CDR3 is CASSELHLYEQYF. DNA for the CDR3: TGTGCCAGCAGTGAACTCCACCTCTACGAGCAGTACTTC.

The genes are TRBV10-3 and TRBJ1-5, with D hard to call. V lost 4 bases and J 1 base, leaving 8 bases between the germline ends. Germline V CDR1 and CDR2: ENHRY, SYGVKD. This CDR3 is 14 amino acids long. The CDR3 nucleotides are TGTGCCATCAGTGCAGAACCCAGCAATCAGCCCCAGCATTTT. Protein sequence: CAISAEPSNQPQHF.

This clone came up once. V and J are TRBV6-5 and TRBJ1-2; D unclear. The CDR3 runs to 14 residues. Germline V CDR1 and CDR2: MNHEY, SVGAGI. Trimming shortened V by 2 bases and J by 8 bases, and 15 bases separated the two germline ends. CDR3 in DNA: TGTGCCAGCAGTTACCAAAGCCTTAACCCCGGCTACACCTTC. Translating it yields CASSYQSLNPGYTF.

The V call is TRBV28, the J call TRBJ2-7; possible D gene TRBD2, 6 bases. CDR1 MDHEN and CDR2 SYDVKM come from the germline V gene. The CDR3 has 15 residues. The V gene lost 4 bases and the J gene lost 3 bases, with 16 bases spanning the gap. Here the CDR3 reads CASSSTGLFHYEQYF. For the CDR3, the DNA is TGTGCCAGCAGTTCAACGGGACTTTTTCACTACGAGCAGTACTTC.

The chain joins TRBV6-5 to TRBJ2-3; a possible D gene is TRBD2 (5 bases). From germline, CDR1 is MNHEY and CDR2 SVGAGI. With 5 bases removed from V and 13 bases from J, the gap between germline ends came to 13 bases. CDR3 size: 11 residues. The CDR3 nucleotides are TGTGCCAGCAGTGAATACATGAGGGAGTATTTT. This codes for CASSEYMREYF.

The rearrangement links TRBV7-8 to TRBJ2-1; TRBD2 aligns across 13 bases. Germline loops: CDR1 SGHVS, CDR2 FQNEAQ. Germline trimming cut 5 bases from V and 10 bases from J; bases unmatched to any gene: 5. CDR3 length equals 14 residues. The CDR3 DNA reads as TGTGCCAGCAGCATAAGGACTAGCGGGGGAGAGCAGTTCTTC. Protein sequence: CASSIRTSGGEQFF.